This TCR beta chain was recovered during a study of identical twins. Study results and caveats: In beta out-of-frame sequences, the excess sharing between twins was weaker.

V dropped 5 bases and J dropped 8 bases, with 13 bases sitting between them. The CDR3 runs to 13 residues. Per the germline V gene, CDR1 is SEHNR and CDR2 is FQNEAQ (reference sequence). TCRdb reprocessed the 5' RACE reads via MiXCR and lists one record per CDR3 protein. The data show 270,000 or so distinct CDR3 sequences, with roughly 8% seen just once and 2.5% to 3.5% held by the top ten. This clonotype was detected ten times or more. Antigen specificity is unknown. The same sample was also used in a study of yellow fever vaccine responses in identical twins.

The rearrangement uses TRBV7-9 and TRBJ2-1; D not resolved. Input material: CD8+ T cells sorted from blood. This receptor was identified in a woman aged 18 to 35 in good health. DNA of the CDR3: TGTGCCAGCAGCACCCTAGTCTCGGATGAGCAGTTCTTC. Protein product: CASSTLVSDEQFF.